This TCR beta chain was identified during a study of blood T cell repertoires in COVID-19. Method: immunoSEQ multiplex PCR; TCRdb's copy keeps in-frame clones and lacks some. The profile shows fewer than 350,000 clones, roughly 91% of them singletons. Categorization into cohorts depended on clinical history that participants reported. Germline loops: CDR1 LGHDT, CDR2 YNNKEL (reference sequence). The germline V and J ends were trimmed by 4 bases and 5 bases, with 23 bases remaining between them. This CDR3 is built from 18 residues. The rearrangement joins TRBV3-1 (or the pseudogene TRBV3-2) to TRBJ1-4; a weak D match, TRBD1 (6 bases). The source material was PBMCs or T cells enriched from blood (not recorded which). The source is a woman in her thirties or forties with acute COVID-19. The CDR3 sequence: CASSPWGQHRSSNEKLFF. The CDR3 DNA follows: TGTGCCAGCAGCCCTTGGGGACAACACAGGTCATCGAATGAAAAACTGTTTTTT.